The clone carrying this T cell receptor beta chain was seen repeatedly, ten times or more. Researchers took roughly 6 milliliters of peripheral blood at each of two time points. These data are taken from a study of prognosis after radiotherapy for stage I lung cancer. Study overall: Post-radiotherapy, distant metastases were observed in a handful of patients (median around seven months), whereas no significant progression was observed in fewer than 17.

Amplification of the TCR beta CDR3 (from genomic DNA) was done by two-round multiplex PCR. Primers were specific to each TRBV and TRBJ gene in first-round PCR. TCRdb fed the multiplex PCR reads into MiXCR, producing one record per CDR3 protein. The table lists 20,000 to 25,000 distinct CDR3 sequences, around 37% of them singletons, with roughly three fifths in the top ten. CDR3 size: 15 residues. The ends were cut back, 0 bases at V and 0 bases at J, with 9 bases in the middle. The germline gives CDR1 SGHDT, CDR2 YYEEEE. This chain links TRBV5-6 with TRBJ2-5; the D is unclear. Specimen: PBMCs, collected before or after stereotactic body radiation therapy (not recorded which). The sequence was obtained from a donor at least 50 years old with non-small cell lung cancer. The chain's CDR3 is CASSLAGTHQETQYF. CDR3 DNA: TGTGCCAGCAGCTTGGCCGGAACTCACCAAGAGACCCAGTACTTC.